This is a list of T cell receptor beta chains from one sample in a study of CXCR3-negative and CXCR3-positive naive CD8 T cells. TCRdb processed the 5' RACE reads again and assigns one entry to each CDR3 protein, with no DNA. In total, the table holds over 100,000 distinct CDR3 sequences. Sample: naive CXCR3+ CD8+ T cells from blood. The origin of the receptors is a human donor in good health. Some clones in this sample may be carry-over from other donors' samples. The CDR3 runs from the conserved cysteine through the conserved F or W.

j_call v_call cdr3_aa
TRBJ1-1 TRBV10-3 CAMTDPPNTEAFF
TRBJ2-7 TRBV12-3/TRBV12-4 CASSPRTSGSYEQYF
TRBJ2-2 TRBV20-1 CSASRLAGGRYTGELFF
TRBJ2-1 TRBV28 CASSLLYGGTFEQFF
TRBJ2-3 TRBV5-1 CASSWDGFTDTQYF
TRBJ2-2 TRBV28 CASSFLPGRTGELFF
TRBJ2-3 TRBV7-9 CASSLGGLDRSTDTQYF
TRBJ2-1 TRBV7-9 CASSPQRDQFF
TRBJ2-5 TRBV28 CASSLLFKGGEETQYF
TRBJ2-7 TRBV20-1 CSAAGEPYEQYF
TRBJ2-1 TRBV5-1 CASSPSPGQGSNEQFF
TRBJ2-4 TRBV2 CASSPTADIQYF
TRBJ2-5 TRBV29-1 CSVDRLLGGQETQYF
TRBJ2-7 TRBV30 CACGEGAYEQYF
TRBJ2-5 TRBV28 CASSTPSGTQYF
TRBJ2-7 TRBV7-9 CASSLGYHEQYF
TRBJ2-7 TRBV7-9 CASSHRDTAYEQYF
TRBJ2-7 TRBV7-3 CASSSEGGVGIYNEQFF
TRBJ1-2 TRBV25-1 CASSDAGSNYGYTF
TRBJ2-7 TRBV28 CASSLYPSGRGEQYF